This T cell receptor (beta chain) was recorded in a study of Ad26.COV2.S vaccination and SARS-CoV-2 variants. Overall study findings and caveats: Placebo recipients trailed vaccine recipients in spike-specific TCR breadth.

This clone appeared many times. Its antigen is unidentified. Treatment denoted: around 19 received Ad26.COV2.S at low or high dose, single or two shots; about five received placebo; per-sample allocation not given. Sampling took place 63 days after the first vaccine or placebo injection. This adult donor, from Boston, was 18-55 years old. The method was immunoSEQ multiplex PCR; TCRdb's version includes in-frame clones alone and lacks a portion of them. The sample carries a few hundred thousand clones, 90% recorded once. The junction had 10 bases not matched to a gene; V was cut back by 11 bases and J by 4 bases. The CDR3 totals 14 residues. CDR1 and CDR2 (germline): ENHRY, SYGVKD.

The input for sequencing was peripheral blood, taken in a trial of Ad26.COV2.S vaccine versus placebo. J is TRBJ1-2 and V is TRBV10-3, with TRBD1 matching over 10 bases. This TCR derives from a person aged 18-65 years who received the Ad26.COV2.S COVID-19 vaccine or a placebo. This CDR3 reads CAVGTGDKGYGYTF. DNA for the CDR3: TGTGCCGTAGGGACAGGGGATAAAGGCTATGGCTACACCTTC.